The 14 T cell receptor beta chains given below trace back to one sample, sequenced in a study of T cell responses to AZD1222 COVID-19 vaccine. Measured with immunoSEQ multiplex PCR; TCRdb has only the in-frame clones, and not every one. This table holds 130,000 or so clones, less than 95% found once. The sample was peripheral blood, taken 28 days after the second dose of the MenACWY control vaccine. These receptors came from an adult who received the MenACWY meningococcal vaccine as a control.

The chain uses TRBV6-6 and TRBJ2-3; tentative D call: TRBD1 (6 bases). The CDR3 has 16 amino acids. V lost 5 bases and J lost 2, with 17 bases in between. Germline V gene lookup returns CDR1 MNHNY and CDR2 SVGAGI (reference sequence). CDR3 in amino acids: CASSSVWGLVTDTQYF. The CDR3 region has the DNA TGTGCCAGCAGTAGCGTTTGGGGGCTTGTCACAGATACGCAGTATTTT.

The chain has TRBV9 and TRBJ2-5; D is unclear. The germline V and J ends were trimmed by 3 bases and 4 bases, with 13 bases remaining between them. Germline V gene lookup returns CDR1 SGDLS and CDR2 YYNGEE. The CDR3 extends over 14 amino acids. The CDR3 DNA is TGTGCCAGCAGCGACCTTTCAACGGGAGAGACCCAGTACTTC. It specifies CASSDLSTGETQYF. Full variable domain (outside the CDR3, taken from reference TRBV9 and TRBJ2-5): DSGVTQTPKHLITATGQRVTLRCSPRSGDLSVYWYQQSLDQGLQFLIQYYNGEERAKGNILERFSAQQFPDLHSELNLSSLELGDSALYFCASSDLSTGETQYFGPGTRLLVL.

Concerning this clone itself: This same CDR3 is encoded by further DNA sequences in the sample. This chain links TRBV7-9 with TRBJ1-5; D is unclear. Germline V gene lookup returns CDR1 SEHNR and CDR2 FQNEAQ (reference sequence). V gave up 5 bases and J gave up 4 bases, with 6 bases separating them. There are 12 residues in the CDR3. The CDR3 is CASSLSNQPQHF. CDR3 DNA: TGTGCCAGCAGCCTATCGAATCAGCCCCAGCATTTT.

This clone was detected only once. The chain couples TRBV7-9 to TRBJ2-2; a weak D match, TRBD1 (5 bases). V shed 4 bases and J shed 0 bases, with 12 bases lying between them. CDR1 is SEHNR and CDR2 is FQNEAQ in the germline V gene (reference sequence). The length of the CDR3 is 16 residues. The CDR3 loop is CASSYTDSTNTGELFF. CDR3 nucleotides: TGTGCCAGCAGCTATACAGACAGCACGAACACCGGGGAGCTGTTTTTT.

The V call is TRBV16, the J call TRBJ2-5, with no clear D. CDR1 is KGHSY, CDR2 FQNENV, per germline. Trimming cost V 2 bases and J 3 bases, with 13 bases left between them. The CDR3 covers 15 residues. This CDR3 is CASSQRMPAKETQYF. CDR3 DNA: TGTGCCAGCAGCCAAAGGATGCCAGCCAAAGAGACCCAGTACTTC.

The chain joins TRBV7-3 to TRBJ2-3; 13 nucleotides align to TRBD2. Germline V gene lookup returns CDR1 SGHTA and CDR2 FQGTGA. CDR3 length: 15 amino acids. V trimming: 5 bases; J trimming: 6 bases; junction bases outside the gene matches: 5. The CDR3 bases are TGTGCCAGCAGCCCTACTAGCGGGGGGGCGGATACGCAGTATTTT. Residues: CASSPTSGGADTQYF.

This chain links TRBV9 with TRBJ2-2, with no clear D. Germline CDR1 reads SGDLS; CDR2 reads YYNGEE. This CDR3 contains 13 residues. The V end was cut by 0 bases, the J end by 3 bases, with 3 bases between. The CDR3 sequence: CASSVVHTGELFF. The CDR3 DNA is TGTGCCAGCAGCGTAGTCCACACCGGGGAGCTGTTTTTT.

The V gene is TRBV19, the J gene TRBJ1-2; 10 bases fit TRBD1. Trimming removed 6 bases from V and 8 bases from J; junction bases left unmatched: 12. The CDR3 has 15 residues. Germline values: CDR1 LNHDA, CDR2 SQIVND (reference sequence). CDR3 amino acids: CASRGQPRTGGGYTF. The CDR3 DNA is TGTGCCAGTAGAGGACAACCCAGGACAGGGGGAGGCTACACCTTC.

The chain has TRBV28 and TRBJ1-1; the match to TRBD1 covers 9 bases. Trimming took 7 bases from V and 2 from J; bases not matched to a gene: 11. Germline V gene sequence: CDR1 MDHEN, CDR2 SYDVKM. The CDR3 runs 16 residues. The CDR3 DNA is TGTGCCAGCACCGGTTGGGACAGGGCACTAAACACTGAAGCTTTCTTT. This gives the protein CASTGWDRALNTEAFF.

This clone occurred once. The CDR3 reads CASKQGFAQETQYF. CDR3 sequence (DNA): TGTGCCAGCAAACAGGGGTTTGCCCAAGAGACCCAGTACTTC. This sequence joins TRBV6-5 and TRBJ2-5; 7 bases map to TRBD1. Per the germline V gene, CDR1 is MNHEY and CDR2 is SVGAGI. CDR3 size: 14 residues. V was pared by 7 bases and J by 1 base, with 6 bases of the junction left unmatched.

The chain recombines TRBV5-1 with TRBJ1-2; 9 bases line up with TRBD1. The CDR3 has 15 amino acids. Germline V gives CDR1 SGHRS, CDR2 YFSETQ. V lost 4 bases and J lost 7; bases outside the gene matches: 11. This CDR3 reads CASSPDGTGTGGYTF. The CDR3 DNA sequence: TGCGCCAGCAGCCCGGACGGGACAGGGACTGGTGGCTACACCTTC.

V usage is TRBV5-1 and J usage is TRBJ1-4, with a weak D call TRBD1 (5 bases). The germline V gene encodes CDR1 SGHRS and CDR2 YFSETQ. Deletions cut 0 bases from V and 6 bases from J, with 9 bases between. The CDR3 totals 14 residues. The CDR3 reads CASSLAGADEKLFF. In DNA, the CDR3 is TGCGCCAGCAGCTTGGCCGGGGCCGATGAAAAACTGTTTTTT. The full variable domain, rest sourced from reference TRBV5-1 and TRBJ1-4, is KAGVTQTPRYLIKTRGQQVTLSCSPISGHRSVSWYQQTPGQGLQFLFEYFSETQRNKGNFPGRFSGRQFSNSRSEMNVSTLELGDSALYLCASSLAGADEKLFFGSGTQLSVL.

V usage is TRBV7-9 and J usage is TRBJ1-1, with D possibly TRBD1 on 6 matching bases. Germline V gene lookup returns CDR1 SEHNR and CDR2 FQNEAQ (reference sequence). The V and J ends lost 4 bases and 1 base respectively, with 13 bases between them. There are 15 residues in the CDR3. For the CDR3, the DNA is TGTGCCAGCAGCTCCAGGACAGCCGAGAACACTGAAGCTTTCTTT. Translated: CASSSRTAENTEAFF.

CDR3 DNA: TGTGCCAGCAGGGAAACGGGAGGGCCTGTCGAGCAGTACTTC. The encoded protein is CASRETGGPVEQYF. V gene TRBV2 combines with J gene TRBJ2-7; 8 nucleotides match TRBD2. The germline V gene encodes CDR1 SNHLY and CDR2 FYNNEI. The CDR3 totals 14 residues. Trimming cost V 6 bases and J 6 bases; bases outside gene matches: 10.